This TCR beta chain is from a study of OX40 agonist ivuxolimab in advanced cancers. Clones were read by immunoSEQ multiplex PCR, and TCRdb kept only the in-frame ones, dropping some. The sample carries about 92,000 clones, less than 85% recorded once. Germline CDR1 is SEHNR and CDR2 is FQNEAQ (reference sequence). Trimming pared 6 bases from V and 0 bases from J, leaving 4 bases between. This CDR3 contains 12 residues. The source was CD4+ or CD8+ T cells sorted from blood, collected in a trial of the OX40 agonist ivuxolimab. This clonotype was obtained from an adult with an advanced solid tumor such as melanoma, head and neck, liver or kidney cancer. J is TRBJ2-3 and V is TRBV7-9; D uncertain. CDR3 region: CASRGSTDTQYF. The CDR3 nucleotides are TGTGCCAGCAGGGGTAGCACAGATACGCAGTATTTT.